Listed here are 8 T cell receptor beta chains from one sample, sequenced in a study of technical replicates of blood from several donors. The data were produced by immunoSEQ multiplex PCR, yet TCRdb's version contains in-frame clones alone and is incomplete. The profile shows more than 65,000 clones, roughly 95% of them singletons. The sample taken for sequencing was T cells isolated from PBMCs. Receptor source: a human donor in good health.

The CDR3 loop is CASSYQGYEQYF. In nucleotides, the CDR3 is TGTGCCAGCAGCTACCAGGGCTACGAGCAGTACTTC. The rearrangement links TRBV7-2 to TRBJ2-7; tentatively, D is TRBD1 (5 bases). The germline gives CDR1 SGHTA, CDR2 FQGNSA. Trimming stripped 4 bases from V and 3 bases from J, with 7 bases between. The CDR3 totals 12 residues.

The rearrangement joins TRBV5-1 to TRBJ1-4; 7 positions agree with TRBD1. With V trimmed by 0 bases and J by 6 bases, 8 bases remained unmatched. CDR1 is SGHRS and CDR2 is YFSETQ in the germline V gene. This CDR3 is built from 16 residues. CDR3 sequence: CASSLAYRDSDEKLFF. The CDR3 bases are TGCGCCAGCAGCTTGGCCTATAGGGACAGTGATGAAAAACTGTTTTTT.

The chain carries TRBV7-9 and TRBJ2-7; TRBD1 might be the D (6 bases). Germline-derived CDR1 and CDR2 are SEHNR and FQNEAQ (reference sequence). The V end was cut by 5 bases, the J end by 7 bases, with 18 bases between. The CDR3 extends over 14 amino acids. CDR3 in amino acids: CASSPEGLGGEQYF. The CDR3, as DNA: TGTGCCAGCAGCCCGGAAGGTTTAGGGGGAGAGCAGTACTTC.

The rearrangement uses TRBV27 and TRBJ2-2, with 10 bases aligning to TRBD2. Per the germline V gene, CDR1 is MNHEY and CDR2 is SMNVEV (reference sequence). V shed 5 bases, J shed 4 bases, and the junction held 4 bases outside the gene matches. The CDR3 has 15 residues. In DNA form, the CDR3 reads TGTGCCAGCAGTGTACTAGCGGGAACCACCGGGGAGCTGTTTTTT. The encoded protein is CASSVLAGTTGELFF.

The chain is built from TRBV9 and TRBJ2-3, with D possibly TRBD1 on 5 matching bases. Trimming shortened V by 4 bases and J by 1 base, and 13 bases separated the two germline ends. CDR1 is SGDLS and CDR2 is YYNGEE in the germline V gene. The CDR3 is 15 amino acids. CDR3 sequence (DNA): TGTGCCAGCAGCATCCAGGGAAAAGGCACAGATACGCAGTATTTT. Its translation is CASSIQGKGTDTQYF.

CDR3 protein: CASSQPPQGNEQFF. The CDR3 DNA reads as TGTGCCAGCAGCCAACCCCCACAGGGGAATGAGCAGTTCTTC. The V and J genes are TRBV6-5 and TRBJ2-1, with 7 bases fitting TRBD1. Losses at the gene ends were 6 bases for V and 7 bases for J; bases not matched to a gene: 9. The CDR3 sequence is 14 residues long. Germline values: CDR1 MNHEY, CDR2 SVGAGI.

The chain uses TRBV9 and TRBJ2-1; 15 nucleotides match TRBD2. The trim removed 5 bases at V and 9 bases at J, leaving 6 bases unmatched. The CDR3 consists of 15 residues. From germline, CDR1 is SGDLS and CDR2 YYNGEE. The CDR3 reads CASSLGTSGRLEQFF. CDR3 coding DNA: TGTGCCAGCAGTCTAGGGACTAGCGGGAGGCTTGAGCAGTTCTTC.

Regarding this clone: This specimen includes other DNA sequences encoding the same CDR3. V is TRBV9 and J is TRBJ1-4; D possibly corresponds to TRBD1 (5 bases). Germline V gene sequence: CDR1 SGDLS, CDR2 YYNGEE. V gave up 0 bases and J gave up 0 bases, with 6 bases separating them. This CDR3 has 15 residues. The CDR3 DNA sequence: TGTGCCAGCAGCGTAGGGGGCACAACTAATGAAAAACTGTTTTTT. This translates into CASSVGGTTNEKLFF.